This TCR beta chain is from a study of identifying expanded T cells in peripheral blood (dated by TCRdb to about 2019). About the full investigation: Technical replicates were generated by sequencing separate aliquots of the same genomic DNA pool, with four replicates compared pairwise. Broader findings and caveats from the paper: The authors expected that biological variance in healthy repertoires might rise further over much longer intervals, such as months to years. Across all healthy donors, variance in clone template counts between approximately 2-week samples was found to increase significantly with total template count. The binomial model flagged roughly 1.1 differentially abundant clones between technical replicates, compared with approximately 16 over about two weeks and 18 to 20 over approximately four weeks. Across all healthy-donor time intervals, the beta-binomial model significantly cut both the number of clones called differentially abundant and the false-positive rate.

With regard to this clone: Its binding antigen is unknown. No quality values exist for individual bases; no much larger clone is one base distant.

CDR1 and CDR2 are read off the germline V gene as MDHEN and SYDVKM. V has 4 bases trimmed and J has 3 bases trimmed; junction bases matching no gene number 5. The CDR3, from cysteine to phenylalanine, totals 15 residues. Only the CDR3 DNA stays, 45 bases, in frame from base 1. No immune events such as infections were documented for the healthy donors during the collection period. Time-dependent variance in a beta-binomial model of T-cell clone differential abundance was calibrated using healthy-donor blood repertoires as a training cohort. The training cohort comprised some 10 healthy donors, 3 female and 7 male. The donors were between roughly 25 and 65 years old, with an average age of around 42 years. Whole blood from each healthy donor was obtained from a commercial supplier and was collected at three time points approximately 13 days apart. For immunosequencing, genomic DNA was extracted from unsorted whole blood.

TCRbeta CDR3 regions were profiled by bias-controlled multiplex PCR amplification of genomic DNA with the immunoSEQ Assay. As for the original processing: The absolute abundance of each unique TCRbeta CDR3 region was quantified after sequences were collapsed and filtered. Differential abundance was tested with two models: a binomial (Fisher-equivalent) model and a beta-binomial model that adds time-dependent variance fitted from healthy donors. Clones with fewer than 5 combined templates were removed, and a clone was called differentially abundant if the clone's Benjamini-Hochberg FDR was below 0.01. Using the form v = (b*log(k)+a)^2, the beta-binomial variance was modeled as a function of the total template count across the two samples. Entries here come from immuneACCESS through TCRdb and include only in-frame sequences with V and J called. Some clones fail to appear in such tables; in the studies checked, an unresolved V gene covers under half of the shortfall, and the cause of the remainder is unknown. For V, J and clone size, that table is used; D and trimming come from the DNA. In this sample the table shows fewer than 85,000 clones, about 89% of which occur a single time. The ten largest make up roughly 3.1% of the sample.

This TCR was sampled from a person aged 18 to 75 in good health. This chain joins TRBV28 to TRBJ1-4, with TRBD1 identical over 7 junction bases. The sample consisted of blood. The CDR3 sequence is CASSSAGTANEKLFF. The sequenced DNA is TGTGCCAGCAGTTCCGCCGGGACAGCTAATGAAAAACTGTTTTTT.